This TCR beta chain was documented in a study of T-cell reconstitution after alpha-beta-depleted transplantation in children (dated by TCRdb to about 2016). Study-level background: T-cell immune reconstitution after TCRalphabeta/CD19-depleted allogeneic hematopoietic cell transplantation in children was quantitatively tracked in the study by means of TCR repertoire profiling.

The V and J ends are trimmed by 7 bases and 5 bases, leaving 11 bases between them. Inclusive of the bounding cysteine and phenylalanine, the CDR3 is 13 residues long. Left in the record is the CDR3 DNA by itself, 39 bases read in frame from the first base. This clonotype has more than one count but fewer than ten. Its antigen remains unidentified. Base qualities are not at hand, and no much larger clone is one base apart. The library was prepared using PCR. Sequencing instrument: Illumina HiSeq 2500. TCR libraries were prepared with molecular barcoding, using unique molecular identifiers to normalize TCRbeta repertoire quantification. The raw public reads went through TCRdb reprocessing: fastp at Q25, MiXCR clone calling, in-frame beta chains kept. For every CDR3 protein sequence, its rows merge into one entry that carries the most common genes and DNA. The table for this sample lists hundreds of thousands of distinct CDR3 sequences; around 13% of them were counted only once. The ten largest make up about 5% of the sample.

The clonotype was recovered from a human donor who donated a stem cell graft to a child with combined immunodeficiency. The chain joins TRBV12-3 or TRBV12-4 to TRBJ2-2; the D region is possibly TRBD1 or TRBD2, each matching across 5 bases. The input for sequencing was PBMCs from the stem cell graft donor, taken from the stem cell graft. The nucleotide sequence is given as TGTGCCAGCATCGATGGGGGTACCGGGGAGCTGTTTTTT. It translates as CASIDGGTGELFF.